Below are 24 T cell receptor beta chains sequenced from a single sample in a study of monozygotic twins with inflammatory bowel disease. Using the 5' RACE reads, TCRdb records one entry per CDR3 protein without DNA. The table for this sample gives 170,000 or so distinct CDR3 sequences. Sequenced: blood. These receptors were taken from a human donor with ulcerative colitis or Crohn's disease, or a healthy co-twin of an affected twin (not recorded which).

The CDR3 here is CSVLLAGGPYEQYF. This chain connects TRBV29-1 to TRBJ2-7; TCRdb gives TRBD2 as the D gene, but with no DNA this cannot be confirmed. The CDR3 totals 14 residues. Germline V gives CDR1 SQVTM, CDR2 ANQGSEA.

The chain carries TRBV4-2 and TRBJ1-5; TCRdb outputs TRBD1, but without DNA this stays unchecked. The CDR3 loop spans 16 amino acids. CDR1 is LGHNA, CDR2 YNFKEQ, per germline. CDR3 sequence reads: CASSGGRDSQNQPQHF.

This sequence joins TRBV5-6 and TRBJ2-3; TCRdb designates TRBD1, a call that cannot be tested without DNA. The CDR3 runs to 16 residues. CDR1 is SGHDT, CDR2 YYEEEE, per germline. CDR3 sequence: CASSIHREFGTDTQYF.

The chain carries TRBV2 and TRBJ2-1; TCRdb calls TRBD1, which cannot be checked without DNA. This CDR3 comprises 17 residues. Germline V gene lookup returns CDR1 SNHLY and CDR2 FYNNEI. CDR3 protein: CASSLLLGQDSYNEQFF.

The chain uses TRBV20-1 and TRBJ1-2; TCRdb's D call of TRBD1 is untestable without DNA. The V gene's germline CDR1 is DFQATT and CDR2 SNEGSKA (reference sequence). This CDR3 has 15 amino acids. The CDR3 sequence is CSARDLLEGTGGYTF.

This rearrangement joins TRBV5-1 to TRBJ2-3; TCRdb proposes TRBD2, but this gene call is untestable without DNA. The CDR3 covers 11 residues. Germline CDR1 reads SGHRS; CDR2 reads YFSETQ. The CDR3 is CASSLSGVWYF.

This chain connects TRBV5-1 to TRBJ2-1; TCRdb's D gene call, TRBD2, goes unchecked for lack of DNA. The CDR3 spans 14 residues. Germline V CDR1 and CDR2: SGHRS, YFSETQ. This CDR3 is CASSLEGTLPEQFF. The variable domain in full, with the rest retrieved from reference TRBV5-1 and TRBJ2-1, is KAGVTQTPRYLIKTRGQQVTLSCSPISGHRSVSWYQQTPGQGLQFLFEYFSETQRNKGNFPGRFSGRQFSNSRSEMNVSTLELGDSALYLCASSLEGTLPEQFFGPGTRLTVL.

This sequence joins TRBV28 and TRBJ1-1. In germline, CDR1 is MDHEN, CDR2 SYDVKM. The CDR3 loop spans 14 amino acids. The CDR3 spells CASSFRFGVTEAFF. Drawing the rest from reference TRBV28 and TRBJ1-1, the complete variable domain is DVKVTQSSRYLVKRTGEKVFLECVQDMDHENMFWYRQDPGLGLRLIYFSYDVKMKEKGDIPEGYSVSREKKERFSLILESASTNQTSMYLCASSFRFGVTEAFFGQGTRLTVV.

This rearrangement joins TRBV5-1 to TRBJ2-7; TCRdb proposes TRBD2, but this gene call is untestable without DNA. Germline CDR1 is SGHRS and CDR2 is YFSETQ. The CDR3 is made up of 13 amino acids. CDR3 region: CASSFKAGSEQYF. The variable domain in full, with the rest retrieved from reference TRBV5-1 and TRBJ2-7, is KAGVTQTPRYLIKTRGQQVTLSCSPISGHRSVSWYQQTPGQGLQFLFEYFSETQRNKGNFPGRFSGRQFSNSRSEMNVSTLELGDSALYLCASSFKAGSEQYFGPGTRLTVT.

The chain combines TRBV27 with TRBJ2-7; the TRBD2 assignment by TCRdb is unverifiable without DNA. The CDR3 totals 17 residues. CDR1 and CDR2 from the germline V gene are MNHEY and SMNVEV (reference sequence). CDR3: CASSTLPGLAAGFEQYF.

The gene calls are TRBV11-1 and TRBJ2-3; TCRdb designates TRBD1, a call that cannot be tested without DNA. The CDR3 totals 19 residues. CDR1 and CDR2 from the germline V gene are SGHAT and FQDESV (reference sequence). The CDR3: CASSRYDHRGIPNTDTQYF.

The CDR3 protein is CASSFGQFYNEQFF. The chain combines TRBV27 with TRBJ2-1. This CDR3 region has 14 residues. Per the germline V gene, CDR1 is MNHEY and CDR2 is SMNVEV (reference sequence).

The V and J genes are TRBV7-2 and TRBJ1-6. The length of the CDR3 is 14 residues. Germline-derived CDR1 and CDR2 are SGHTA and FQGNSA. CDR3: CASSLDSYNSPLHF.

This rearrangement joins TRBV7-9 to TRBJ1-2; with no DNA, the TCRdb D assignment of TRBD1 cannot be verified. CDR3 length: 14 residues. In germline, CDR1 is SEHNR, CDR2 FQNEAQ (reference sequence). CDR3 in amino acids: CASSLEAGSYGYTF. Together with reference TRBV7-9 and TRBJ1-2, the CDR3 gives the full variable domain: DTGVSQNPRHKITKRGQNVTFRCDPISEHNRLYWYRQTLGQGPEFLTYFQNEAQLEKSRLLSDRFSAERPKGSFSTLEIQRTEQGDSAMYLCASSLEAGSYGYTFGSGTRLTVV.

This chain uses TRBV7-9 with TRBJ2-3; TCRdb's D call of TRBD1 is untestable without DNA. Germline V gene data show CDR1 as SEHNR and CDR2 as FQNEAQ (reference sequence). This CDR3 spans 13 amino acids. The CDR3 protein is CASSSRGPDTQYF.

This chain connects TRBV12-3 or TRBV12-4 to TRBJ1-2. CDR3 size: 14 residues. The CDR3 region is CASSLEKGGYGYTF.

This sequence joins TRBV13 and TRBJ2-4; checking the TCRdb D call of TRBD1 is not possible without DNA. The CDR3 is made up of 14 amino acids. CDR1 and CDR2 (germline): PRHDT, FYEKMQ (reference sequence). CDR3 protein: CASSNRDRKNIQYF.

The CDR3: CAWSVQSPQQYF. This chain uses TRBV30 with TRBJ2-7. The CDR3 has 12 amino acids. Germline V gives CDR1 GTSNPN, CDR2 SVGIG (reference sequence).

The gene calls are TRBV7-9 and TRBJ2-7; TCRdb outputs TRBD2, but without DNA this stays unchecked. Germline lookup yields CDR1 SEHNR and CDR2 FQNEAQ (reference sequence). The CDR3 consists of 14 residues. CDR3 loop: CASSNRDLTYEQYF.

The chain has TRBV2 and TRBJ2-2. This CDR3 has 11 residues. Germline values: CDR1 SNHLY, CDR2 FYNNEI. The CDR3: CASSATGELFF.

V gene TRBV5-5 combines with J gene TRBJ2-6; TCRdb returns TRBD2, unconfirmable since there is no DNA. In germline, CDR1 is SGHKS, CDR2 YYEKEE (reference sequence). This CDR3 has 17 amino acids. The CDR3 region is CASRGGAHPSGANVLTF.

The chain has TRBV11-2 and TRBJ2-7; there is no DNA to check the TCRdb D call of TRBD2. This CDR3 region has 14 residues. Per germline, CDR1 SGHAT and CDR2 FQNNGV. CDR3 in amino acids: CASTQAGGLHEQYF.

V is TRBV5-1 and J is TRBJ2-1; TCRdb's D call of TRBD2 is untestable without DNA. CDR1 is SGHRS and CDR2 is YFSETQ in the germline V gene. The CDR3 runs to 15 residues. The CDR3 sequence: CASSSPLAGYNEQFF.

The CDR3 region is CASSQKGGRGPSDEKLFF. The V and J genes are TRBV3-1 and TRBJ1-4; TCRdb's assignment of TRBD1 cannot be checked, as there is no DNA. CDR1 and CDR2 from the germline V gene are LGHDT and YNNKEL (reference sequence). The CDR3 has 18 amino acids.